A single sample is the source of the 13 T cell receptor beta chains below, sequenced in a study of shared clonotypes between healthy human individuals. Using immunoSEQ multiplex PCR, the repertoire was profiled, and TCRdb retains in-frame clones only, with some absent. Of roughly 2 million clones detected, roughly 94% appear once; the ten largest clones hold more than 0.1%. The sequenced material came from naive CD4+ T cells sorted from blood. Described subset: CD45RA+ positively selected. These receptors all come from a young man in good health.

This sequence joins TRBV7-9 and TRBJ2-3; 7 positions agree with TRBD2. CDR1 and CDR2 from the germline V gene are SEHNR and FQNEAQ (reference sequence). After removal of 5 bases from V and 2 bases from J, the junction contained 13 bases not matched to a gene. CDR3 length: 17 residues. CDR3 nucleotides: TGTGCCAGCAGCCCCGGTGGATGGGGGAGGGACACAGATACGCAGTATTTT. Translated: CASSPGGWGRDTDTQYF.

A word on this clone: The sample contains more than one DNA sequence encoding this CDR3. In nucleotides, the CDR3 is TGCGCCAGCAGCTTGGGACAGGGAAATGGCTACACCTTC. It specifies CASSLGQGNGYTF. This chain uses TRBV5-1 with TRBJ1-2; 7 nucleotides agree with TRBD1. Germline trimming cut 0 bases from V and 6 bases from J; bases unmatched to any gene: 2. Germline CDR1 reads SGHRS; CDR2 reads YFSETQ. The CDR3 totals 13 residues.

This chain connects TRBV9 to TRBJ1-2, with a tentative D call TRBD1 (5 bases). Germline assignment: CDR1 SGDLS and CDR2 YYNGEE. The CDR3 is 14 amino acids. Trimming shortened V by 3 bases and J by 4 bases, and 13 bases separated the two germline ends. CDR3 sequence (DNA): TGTGCCAGCAGCGCCTCGGGGGAGACCTATGGCTACACCTTC. This sequence encodes CASSASGETYGYTF.

The rearrangement joins TRBV7-3 to TRBJ1-1; D may be TRBD1 (5 bases). The germline gives CDR1 SGHTA, CDR2 FQGTGA. Trimming cost V 0 bases and J 5 bases, with 10 bases left between them. The CDR3 runs to 14 residues. The chain's CDR3 is CASSLTGTGTEAFF. CDR3 DNA: TGTGCCAGCAGCTTAACAGGGACGGGTACTGAAGCTTTCTTT.

Written as DNA, the CDR3 is TGTGCCAGCGAACTCTTTACACCGGGATACAATGAGCAGTTCTTC. Encoded protein: CASELFTPGYNEQFF. The chain carries TRBV5-6 and TRBJ2-1, with D maybe TRBD2 (5 bases). The CDR3 runs to 15 residues. Between the trimmed V and J ends, which lost 7 bases and 4 bases, there was a span of 18 bases. Looked up from germline, CDR1 is SGHDT and CDR2 is YYEEEE.

CDR3 nucleotide sequence: TGTGCCAGCACTAACTCCTACGAGCAGTACTTC. Translated, it gives CASTNSYEQYF. The chain employs TRBV6-1 and TRBJ2-7; D unresolved. Germline V gene sequence: CDR1 MNHNS, CDR2 SASEGT. There are 11 residues in the CDR3. Trimming cost V 7 bases and J 0 bases, with 4 bases left between them.

The J gene is TRBJ1-2, the V gene TRBV11-2, with 7 bases identical to TRBD1. There are 11 residues in the CDR3. The ends lost 5 bases at V and 8 bases at J; junction bases unmatched: 2. The germline CDR1 and CDR2 sequences are SGHAT and FQNNGV. CDR3 in amino acids: CASSVDRGYTF. The CDR3 DNA is TGTGCCAGCAGCGTGGACAGGGGCTACACCTTC.

The genes are TRBV5-4 and TRBJ2-7; 8 bases are a match to TRBD2. Germline CDR1 and CDR2: SGHNT and YYREEE (reference sequence). V was clipped by 3 bases and J by 6 bases; unmatched bases: 11. The CDR3 is made up of 15 amino acids. The CDR3 here is CASSYSGTRISEQYF. The CDR3 region has the DNA TGTGCCAGCAGCTATTCCGGGACTAGGATTTCCGAGCAGTACTTC.

A remark on this clone: This may be a read error, as it is one base from a much larger clone. Other DNA sequences in this specimen translate into the identical CDR3. The rearrangement joins TRBV4-1 to TRBJ2-7; tentative D call: TRBD1 (5 bases). In germline, CDR1 is MGHRA, CDR2 YSYEKL. The length of the CDR3 is 14 residues. CDR3 region: CASSREIRGYEQYF. CDR3 coding DNA: TGCGCCAGCAGCCGAGAGATAAGGGGTTACGAGCAGTATTTC.

The chain couples TRBV6-6 to TRBJ1-2; no definite D call. The germline CDR1 and CDR2 sequences are MNHNY and SVGAGI (reference sequence). Trimming shortened V by 4 bases and J by 6 bases, and 12 bases separated the two germline ends. The CDR3 is 13 amino acids. The CDR3 DNA follows: TGTGCCAGCAGTTTCGGACTGAACGATGGCTACACCTTC. Amino acids: CASSFGLNDGYTF.

This chain links TRBV6-6 with TRBJ1-3, with D unresolved. CDR3 length equals 14 residues. V was clipped by 0 bases and J by 9 bases, with 12 bases between them. Germline CDR1 and CDR2: MNHNY and SVGAGI (reference sequence). In DNA, the CDR3 is TGTGCCAGCAGTTACTCAGCCTTGGCAGGCACCATATATTTT. As protein: CASSYSALAGTIYF.

V is TRBV28 and J is TRBJ1-5; D remains ambiguous. Trimming pared 7 bases from V and 5 bases from J, leaving 18 bases between. Looked up from germline, CDR1 is MDHEN and CDR2 is SYDVKM. The CDR3 loop spans 15 amino acids. The CDR3 DNA follows: TGTGCCAGCACTGGAGCAGGAAAAATTTATCAGCCCCAGCATTTT. Encoded protein: CASTGAGKIYQPQHF.

The chain uses TRBV6-5 and TRBJ1-4; D unclear. The CDR3 has 15 residues. Trimming took 2 bases from V and 3 from J, leaving 10 bases between them. Germline lookup yields CDR1 MNHEY and CDR2 SVGAGI. CDR3 residues: CASSYLGGSNEKLFF. In DNA, the CDR3 is TGTGCCAGCAGTTACCTGGGCGGGTCTAATGAAAAACTGTTTTTT.